This is a list of T cell receptor beta chains from one sample in a study of CD8+CD57+ T cells in acquired aplastic anemia. TCRdb redid the calling of the reads with MiXCR, one entry per CDR3 protein. The sample shows 75,000 to 80,000 distinct CDR3 sequences, approximately 70% of them seen only once. The sample taken for sequencing was sorted CD4+, CD8+, or CD8+CD57+ T cells (not recorded which) from PBMCs. These receptor sequences come from a human donor with aplastic anemia. The CDR3 runs from the conserved cysteine through the conserved F or W. The D gene is left open where the match is weak. Some rows have no size entry. The others give once, few or many, or a class for an expanded clone.

size: -; J: TRBJ2-5; V: TRBV7-9; D: -; CDR3: CASSLDPAETQYF; DNA: TGTGCCAGCAGCTTAGATCCCGCGGAGACCCAGTACTTC
size: many; J: TRBJ1-2; V: TRBV7-9; D: -; CDR3: CASSAQGPIYGYTF; DNA: TGTGCCAGCAGCGCCCAGGGGCCCATCTATGGCTACACCTTC
size: -; J: TRBJ2-7; V: TRBV7-9; D: -; CDR3: CASSSIRGSYEQYF; DNA: TGTGCCAGCAGCTCCATCCGGGGCTCCTACGAGCAGTACTTC
size: -; J: TRBJ2-2; V: TRBV20-1; D: -; CDR3: CSAPGTGELFF; DNA: TGCAGTGCCCCTGGGACCGGGGAGCTGTTTTTT
size: -; J: TRBJ2-7; V: TRBV9; D: -; CDR3: CASSVGSGDSDEQYF; DNA: TGTGCCAGCAGCGTTGGGTCAGGGGATTCGGACGAGCAGTACTTC
size: -; J: TRBJ1-2; V: TRBV7-9; D: -; CDR3: CASSLRKEDGYTF; DNA: TGTGCCAGCAGCTTAAGGAAGGAGGACGGCTACACCTTC
size: -; J: TRBJ1-1; V: TRBV12-3/TRBV12-4; D: -; CDR3: CASSAGTFEAFF; DNA: TGTGCCAGCAGTGCAGGTACATTCGAAGCTTTCTTT
size: -; J: TRBJ1-5; V: TRBV15; D: TRBD1; CDR3: CATSRPISGTGYQPQHF; DNA: TGTGCCACCAGCAGACCTATCTCCGGGACAGGGTATCAGCCCCAGCATTTT
size: -; J: TRBJ2-7; V: TRBV6-5; D: TRBD1; CDR3: CASSYSKGAEQYF; DNA: TGTGCCAGCAGTTACTCGAAGGGGGCCGAGCAGTACTTC
size: once; J: TRBJ2-5; V: TRBV7-3; D: -; CDR3: CASSLTRGETQYF; DNA: TGTGCCAGCAGCTTAACGAGGGGAGAGACCCAGTACTTC
size: -; J: TRBJ1-4; V: TRBV25-1; D: TRBD1; CDR3: CASSDTGQGNEKLFF; DNA: TGTGCCAGCAGTGATACGGGACAGGGTAATGAAAAACTGTTTTTT
size: -; J: TRBJ2-7; V: TRBV19; D: TRBD1; CDR3: CASSFGQGANEQYF; DNA: TGTGCCAGTAGTTTCGGACAGGGGGCCAACGAGCAGTACTTC
size: -; J: TRBJ2-5; V: TRBV6-2/TRBV6-3; D: TRBD2; CDR3: CASSYGGEQETQYF; DNA: TGTGCCAGCAGTTACGGGGGGGAGCAAGAGACCCAGTACTTC
size: -; J: TRBJ1-1; V: TRBV29-1; D: -; CDR3: CSVLDSMNTEAFF; DNA: TGCAGCGTCCTGGACAGCATGAACACTGAAGCTTTCTTT
size: -; J: TRBJ1-1; V: TRBV19; D: -; CDR3: CASSITGPNTEAFF; DNA: TGTGCCAGTAGTATAACAGGGCCGAACACTGAAGCTTTCTTT
size: -; J: TRBJ1-5; V: TRBV20-1; D: -; CDR3: CSAFSGLSNQPQHF; DNA: TGCAGTGCTTTTTCAGGCCTCAGCAATCAGCCCCAGCATTTT
size: few; J: TRBJ2-1; V: TRBV29-1; D: -; CDR3: CSVLGDLEGYNEQFF; DNA: TGCAGCGTCCTCGGGGATCTGGAGGGGTACAATGAGCAGTTCTTC
size: -; J: TRBJ1-2; V: TRBV7-2; D: TRBD1; CDR3: CASSPRDRDGYTF; DNA: TGTGCCAGCAGCCCACGGGACAGGGATGGCTACACCTTC
size: once; J: TRBJ1-1; V: TRBV7-8; D: -; CDR3: CASSAGGRSGEAFF; DNA: TGTGCCAGCAGCGCTGGGGGACGGTCGGGGGAAGCTTTCTTT
size: -; J: TRBJ2-7; V: TRBV7-2; D: -; CDR3: CASSQETRQYF; DNA: TGCGCCAGCAGCCAAGAGACGAGGCAGTACTTC
size: -; J: TRBJ1-4; V: TRBV2; D: -; CDR3: CASSGSLIEKLFF; DNA: TGTGCCAGCAGTGGGTCATTAATCGAGAAACTGTTTTTT
size: -; J: TRBJ1-2; V: TRBV25-1; D: -; CDR3: CASSEDFNYGYTF; DNA: TGTGCCAGCAGTGAAGACTTTAACTATGGCTACACCTTC
size: once; J: TRBJ1-1; V: TRBV10-3; D: TRBD1; CDR3: CAITRGQGRSTEAFF; DNA: TGTGCCATCACCAGAGGACAGGGGAGATCCACTGAAGCTTTCTTT
size: few; J: TRBJ2-1; V: TRBV29-1; D: TRBD1; CDR3: CSVRDRATNNEQFF; DNA: TGCAGCGTTCGAGACAGGGCGACAAACAATGAGCAGTTCTTC
size: many; J: TRBJ2-3; V: TRBV5-1; D: -; CDR3: CASSLDTTDTQYF; DNA: TGCGCCAGCAGCTTGGACACCACAGATACGCAGTATTTT
size: -; J: TRBJ1-5; V: TRBV10-3; D: -; CDR3: CAISESWDQPQHF; DNA: TGTGCCATCAGTGAGTCCTGGGACCAGCCCCAGCATTTT
size: few; J: TRBJ2-3; V: TRBV5-6; D: -; CDR3: CASSLSGDTQYF; DNA: TGTGCCAGCAGCTTATCCGGAGATACGCAGTATTTT
size: -; J: TRBJ2-2; V: TRBV25-1; D: TRBD1; CDR3: CASSPRDRVNTGELFF; DNA: TGTGCCAGCAGTCCCCGGGACAGAGTTAACACCGGGGAGCTGTTTTTT
size: -; J: TRBJ1-2; V: TRBV15; D: -; CDR3: CATSREEGGYGYTF; DNA: TGTGCCACCAGCAGGGAGGAGGGGGGGTATGGCTACACCTTC
size: -; J: TRBJ2-5; V: TRBV15; D: -; CDR3: CATSRVKGRQETQYF; DNA: TGTGCCACCAGCAGGGTAAAGGGCAGACAAGAGACCCAGTACTTC
size: -; J: TRBJ2-2; V: TRBV5-1; D: TRBD2; CDR3: CASSFGLADTTGELFF; DNA: TGCGCCAGCAGCTTCGGACTAGCGGACACCACCGGGGAGCTGTTTTTT
size: -; J: TRBJ1-1; V: TRBV29-1; D: -; CDR3: CSGYWYTEAFF; DNA: TGCAGCGGGTACTGGTACACTGAAGCTTTCTTT
size: many; J: TRBJ2-7; V: TRBV7-9; D: TRBD1; CDR3: CASSGQAPYEQYF; DNA: TGTGCCAGCAGTGGACAGGCTCCCTACGAGCAGTACTTC
size: -; J: TRBJ1-3; V: TRBV7-3; D: -; CDR3: CASSLKTEAANTIYF; DNA: TGTGCCAGCAGCTTAAAGACAGAGGCTGCGAACACCATATATTTT
size: -; J: TRBJ1-2; V: TRBV12-3/TRBV12-4; D: TRBD1; CDR3: CASSRQGRGYGYTF; DNA: TGTGCCAGCAGCCGACAGGGGCGAGGCTATGGCTACACCTTC
size: -; J: TRBJ1-5; V: TRBV10-3; D: -; CDR3: CAISESREQPQHF; DNA: TGTGCCATCAGTGAGTCGAGGGAACAGCCCCAGCATTTT
size: -; J: TRBJ1-2; V: TRBV10-3; D: -; CDR3: CAITDSEANYGYTF; DNA: TGTGCCATAACGGACTCGGAAGCTAACTATGGCTACACCTTC
size: -; J: TRBJ2-1; V: TRBV15; D: TRBD2; CDR3: CATSRVSGGGNEQFF; DNA: TGTGCCACCAGCAGAGTTAGCGGGGGGGGCAATGAGCAGTTCTTC
size: -; J: TRBJ2-2; V: TRBV7-9; D: -; CDR3: CANRQITGELFF; DNA: TGTGCCAACCGACAGATCACCGGGGAGCTGTTTTTT
size: -; J: TRBJ1-1; V: TRBV5-6; D: -; CDR3: CASSWGQTNTEAFF; DNA: TGTGCCAGCAGCTGGGGGCAAACCAACACTGAAGCTTTCTTT
size: -; J: TRBJ2-1; V: TRBV6-2/TRBV6-3; D: -; CDR3: CASSSEAYNEQFF; DNA: TGTGCCAGCAGTTCCGAGGCCTACAATGAGCAGTTCTTC
size: -; J: TRBJ2-2; V: TRBV24-1; D: -; CDR3: CATSEPVNTGELFF; DNA: TGTGCCACCAGTGAACCCGTGAACACCGGGGAGCTGTTTTTT
size: -; J: TRBJ1-1; V: TRBV2; D: -; CDR3: CASSADRTTEAFF; DNA: TGTGCCAGCAGCGCAGACAGGACCACTGAAGCTTTCTTT
size: once; J: TRBJ1-1; V: TRBV7-3; D: -; CDR3: CASSQTVGTETFF; DNA: TGTGCCAGCAGCCAGACAGTAGGGACTGAAACTTTCTTT
size: -; J: TRBJ1-6; V: TRBV19; D: -; CDR3: CASSIRRRDNSPLRF; DNA: TGTGCCAGTAGTATAAGGCGGCGGGACAATTCACCCCTCCGCTTT
size: -; J: TRBJ1-2; V: TRBV15; D: TRBD1; CDR3: CATSKGQGYGYTF; DNA: TGTGCCACCAGCAAAGGACAGGGCTATGGCTACACCTTC
size: few; J: TRBJ1-1; V: TRBV29-1; D: TRBD1; CDR3: CSVRRAGGTEAFF; DNA: TGCAGCGTTAGGAGGGCAGGGGGCACTGAAGCTTTCTTT
size: -; J: TRBJ2-7; V: TRBV20-1; D: TRBD1; CDR3: CSARRQGYSYEQYF; DNA: TGCAGTGCTAGACGACAGGGGTACTCCTACGAGCAGTACTTC
size: -; J: TRBJ2-7; V: TRBV19; D: TRBD1; CDR3: CASSIVSGQGYEQYF; DNA: TGTGCCAGTAGTATAGTGTCGGGACAGGGTTACGAGCAGTACTTC
size: -; J: TRBJ1-4; V: TRBV15; D: -; CDR3: CATSLFNEKLFF; DNA: TGTGCCACCAGTCTTTTTAATGAAAAACTGTTTTTT
size: few; J: TRBJ2-1; V: TRBV6-7; D: -; CDR3: CASSEAGPNEQFF; DNA: TGTGCCAGCAGTGAGGCGGGGCCGAATGAGCAGTTCTTC
size: -; J: TRBJ2-1; V: TRBV20-1; D: TRBD2; CDR3: CSARWAGARGNEQFF; DNA: TGCAGTGCTAGATGGGCGGGAGCACGGGGCAATGAGCAGTTCTTC
size: -; J: TRBJ1-5; V: TRBV29-1; D: TRBD1; CDR3: CSVGQGRQPQHF; DNA: TGCAGCGTGGGACAGGGAAGGCAGCCCCAGCATTTT
size: -; J: TRBJ2-6; V: TRBV15; D: -; CDR3: CATSREGPGTGANVLTF; DNA: TGTGCCACCAGCAGAGAGGGCCCTGGGACTGGGGCCAACGTCCTGACTTTC
size: -; J: TRBJ2-7; V: TRBV10-3; D: -; CDR3: CAISDSGQPSYEQYF; DNA: TGTGCCATCAGTGATTCGGGACAACCCTCCTACGAGCAGTACTTC
size: -; J: TRBJ2-2; V: TRBV24-1; D: TRBD1; CDR3: CATGTANTGELFF; DNA: TGTGCCACCGGGACAGCGAACACCGGGGAGCTGTTTTTT
size: -; J: TRBJ1-2; V: TRBV28; D: -; CDR3: CASTTEGFGYTF; DNA: TGTGCCAGCACGACAGAGGGGTTTGGCTACACCTTC
size: -; J: TRBJ2-7; V: TRBV10-3; D: -; CDR3: CAISEATQGGDEQYF; DNA: TGTGCCATCAGTGAGGCCACACAGGGGGGGGACGAGCAGTACTTC
size: -; J: TRBJ2-1; V: TRBV7-3; D: -; CDR3: CASSPSVGGSYNEQFF; DNA: TGTGCCAGCAGCCCCTCGGTTGGGGGCTCCTACAATGAGCAGTTCTTC
size: few; J: TRBJ2-7; V: TRBV20-1; D: -; CDR3: CSASQNSYEQYF; DNA: TGCAGTGCTAGCCAAAACTCCTACGAGCAGTACTTC